A selection of T cell receptor beta chains follows, all from one sample in a study of CD4 T cells in relation to SARS-CoV-2 and coronaviruses. These receptors' targets are unknown. Sequencing used immunoSEQ multiplex PCR; TCRdb keeps in-frame clones, though not all of them. Among over 20,000 clones listed, 75% were seen once. The specimen sequenced was CD4+ T cells from PBMCs, cultured in vitro. The receptors stem from a human donor in good health. Each CDR3 is given with its conserved first and last residue. D genes are given only for firm matches. Size is stated for part of the rows, as once, few or many counts, or as a class when the clone is expanded.

DNA: TGTGCCAGCAGCGCCCGGGGCTTCTCTGGAAACACCATATATTTT
CDR3: CASSARGFSGNTIYF
V: TRBV5-6
D: .
J: TRBJ1-3
size: .

DNA: TGTGCCAGCAGCGACGATGGGGTCAGGGGCTATACAGATACGCAGTATTTT
CDR3: CASSDDGVRGYTDTQYF
V: TRBV9
D: .
J: TRBJ2-3
size: .

DNA: TGTGCCAGCAGCGTAGTTTCGACGGAATATTCCTCTGGAAACACCATATATTTT
CDR3: CASSVVSTEYSSGNTIYF
V: TRBV9
D: .
J: TRBJ1-3
size: few

DNA: TGCAGTGCTAGTTTGCGGGAGAAAGGTACGCAGTATTTT
CDR3: CSASLREKGTQYF
V: TRBV20-1
D: TRBD2
J: TRBJ2-3
size: .

DNA: TGTGCCAGCAGCCCCATAGCCGGGACTACGGACTACGAGCAGTACTTC
CDR3: CASSPIAGTTDYEQYF
V: TRBV7-2
D: TRBD2
J: TRBJ2-7
size: .

DNA: TGTGCCAGCAGCTTGAATCGCGGCGAGCAGTACTTC
CDR3: CASSLNRGEQYF
V: TRBV5-6
D: .
J: TRBJ2-7
size: .

DNA: TGTGCCAGCAGCCAAGCCCTTCGGTTCCTCATCTTGCCCTGGGGACGCTACTATGGCTACACCTTC
CDR3: CASSQALRFLILPWGRYYGYTF
V: TRBV3-1/TRBV3-2
D: .
J: TRBJ1-2
size: .

DNA: TGTGCCAGTAGTATAGTGTCGGGGGGGCAAGAGACCCAGTACTTC
CDR3: CASSIVSGGQETQYF
V: TRBV19
D: TRBD2
J: TRBJ2-5
size: .

DNA: TGTGCCAGCTCACTCTCCGGGACAGAAAATGAAAAACTGTTTTTT
CDR3: CASSLSGTENEKLFF
V: TRBV18
D: TRBD1
J: TRBJ1-4
size: .

DNA: TGTGCCAGCAGCTTAGCGACAGGGGGCGTTAGTGGCTACACCTTC
CDR3: CASSLATGGVSGYTF
V: TRBV7-2
D: TRBD1
J: TRBJ1-2
size: .

DNA: TGTGCCAGCAGCCCAACCGTCCGGGCCTACGAGCAGTACTTC
CDR3: CASSPTVRAYEQYF
V: TRBV7-9
D: .
J: TRBJ2-7
size: .

DNA: TGTGCCAGCAGTGACAGGGTCGATCCCTCCTACGAGCAGTACTTC
CDR3: CASSDRVDPSYEQYF
V: TRBV6-1
D: .
J: TRBJ2-7
size: .

DNA: TGTGCCATCAGACAGGGGGTCAATGAAAAACTGTTTTTT
CDR3: CAIRQGVNEKLFF
V: TRBV10-3
D: TRBD1
J: TRBJ1-4
size: .

DNA: TGTGCCAGCTCACCACCGAACGGGAACACTGAAGCTTTCTTT
CDR3: CASSPPNGNTEAFF
V: TRBV18
D: .
J: TRBJ1-1
size: .

DNA: TGTGCCAGCAGAATAGCGGGAATACAAGAGACCCAGTACTTC
CDR3: CASRIAGIQETQYF
V: TRBV7-2
D: TRBD2
J: TRBJ2-5
size: .

DNA: TGTGCCAGCAGCGCGACAGGGGGCGGGTATGGCTACACCTTC
CDR3: CASSATGGGYGYTF
V: TRBV7-2
D: TRBD1
J: TRBJ1-2
size: .

DNA: TGTGCCAGCAGTTTCTCCGGGACTAGCGGAAGATACGAGCAGTACTTC
CDR3: CASSFSGTSGRYEQYF
V: TRBV27
D: TRBD2
J: TRBJ2-7
size: .

DNA: TGTGCCAGTAGTAATCAGGGGACGGGGACTGAAGCTTTCTTT
CDR3: CASSNQGTGTEAFF
V: TRBV19
D: .
J: TRBJ1-1
size: .

DNA: TGCGCCAGCAGCTTTGAAGCCAAAAACATTCAGTACTTC
CDR3: CASSFEAKNIQYF
V: TRBV5-1
D: .
J: TRBJ2-4
size: .

DNA: TGTGCCAGCAGTTACGGGGGTACGACTAATGAAAAACTGTTTTTT
CDR3: CASSYGGTTNEKLFF
V: TRBV6-6
D: .
J: TRBJ1-4
size: .

DNA: TGCAGCGTCGGGGACAGGGGTAACTATGGCTACACCTTC
CDR3: CSVGDRGNYGYTF
V: TRBV29-1
D: TRBD1
J: TRBJ1-2
size: .

DNA: TGTGCCAGCGGGAGGACAGGCCTTAATTCACCCCTCCACTTT
CDR3: CASGRTGLNSPLHF
V: TRBV6-6
D: TRBD1
J: TRBJ1-6
size: .

DNA: TGTGCCTGCCCAGGAAGGGGTACTGGAAACACCATATATTTT
CDR3: CACPGRGTGNTIYF
V: TRBV30
D: .
J: TRBJ1-3
size: few

DNA: TGTGCCAGTAGTCTCCAATGGGGATCTTACGGGGGCTACACCTTC
CDR3: CASSLQWGSYGGYTF
V: TRBV19
D: .
J: TRBJ1-2
size: .

DNA: TGTGCCAGCAGTTATCGGGGGGAGGGCTACACCTTC
CDR3: CASSYRGEGYTF
V: TRBV6-5
D: .
J: TRBJ1-2
size: once

DNA: TGTGCCAGCAGTTTAGGGGGCGAAGAGACCCAGTACTTC
CDR3: CASSLGGEETQYF
V: TRBV12-3/TRBV12-4
D: .
J: TRBJ2-5
size: .

DNA: TGTGCCAGCAGCTTGAACCAGGGGGCTCTTAATTCACCCCTCCACTTT
CDR3: CASSLNQGALNSPLHF
V: TRBV5-5
D: TRBD1
J: TRBJ1-6
size: few

DNA: TGTGCCAGCAGTCCACTTGAGGGCTATAATTCACCCCTCCACTTT
CDR3: CASSPLEGYNSPLHF
V: TRBV2
D: .
J: TRBJ1-6
size: .

DNA: TGCGCCAGCAGTGAGTCGACAGGGAAAGAGACCCAGTACTTC
CDR3: CASSESTGKETQYF
V: TRBV10-1
D: TRBD1
J: TRBJ2-5
size: .

DNA: TGCGCCAGCAGCCAAGATAGGGGGAGCGAGCAGTACTTC
CDR3: CASSQDRGSEQYF
V: TRBV4-3
D: .
J: TRBJ2-7
size: .

DNA: TGTGCCAGCAGCGTCCAGGGGGCGGTTACCGGGGAGCTGTTTTTT
CDR3: CASSVQGAVTGELFF
V: TRBV9
D: TRBD1
J: TRBJ2-2
size: .

DNA: TGTGCCAGCAGCGTAGGTTGGGGGAGTGGGGAAAAACTGTTTTTT
CDR3: CASSVGWGSGEKLFF
V: TRBV9
D: .
J: TRBJ1-4
size: .

DNA: TGTGCCAGCAGCCAACAGGGGTTCTCTGGAAACACCATATATTTT
CDR3: CASSQQGFSGNTIYF
V: TRBV6-5
D: TRBD1
J: TRBJ1-3
size: .

DNA: TGCGCCAGCAGCCAAAGGCCGGGACTTGGAAACACCATATATTTT
CDR3: CASSQRPGLGNTIYF
V: TRBV4-1
D: .
J: TRBJ1-3
size: .

DNA: TGTGCCAGCAGCTTAACGGGGGCAACAGGGACTGAAGCTTTCTTT
CDR3: CASSLTGATGTEAFF
V: TRBV7-3
D: .
J: TRBJ1-1
size: once

DNA: TGTGCCAGCAGCTTAGCGTTGCGAGCGGGAGTTACAGATACGCAGTATTTT
CDR3: CASSLALRAGVTDTQYF
V: TRBV7-8
D: TRBD2
J: TRBJ2-3
size: .

DNA: TGCAGCGCCGGGGGGGGAACTTATGGCTACACCTTC
CDR3: CSAGGGTYGYTF
V: TRBV29-1
D: .
J: TRBJ1-2
size: .

DNA: TGTGCCAGCAGTCTGCTTTGGGCTGGGGCTTTCTTT
CDR3: CASSLLWAGAFF
V: TRBV28
D: .
J: TRBJ1-1
size: once

DNA: TGTGCCAGCAGCTTCGACAGCTACAATGAGCAGTTCTTC
CDR3: CASSFDSYNEQFF
V: TRBV7-2
D: .
J: TRBJ2-1
size: .

DNA: TGTGCCAGCAGCTTGACTAGCGGGGTTGGGGAGCAGTTCTTC
CDR3: CASSLTSGVGEQFF
V: TRBV5-4
D: TRBD2
J: TRBJ2-1
size: .

DNA: TGTGCCAGCACCCCGGGACAGGGGGATGAAAAACTGTTTTTT
CDR3: CASTPGQGDEKLFF
V: TRBV7-2
D: TRBD1
J: TRBJ1-4
size: .

DNA: TGTGCCAGCAGCTCGACGGGGATGGTGGAGACCCAGTACTTC
CDR3: CASSSTGMVETQYF
V: TRBV11-2
D: .
J: TRBJ2-5
size: .

DNA: TGTGCCAGCAGTTTTTACGGGGGACTAGCGGGGGAGCAGTACTTC
CDR3: CASSFYGGLAGEQYF
V: TRBV27
D: TRBD2
J: TRBJ2-7
size: few

DNA: TGCGCCAGCAGCCTAGGGGACTTGTGGGGCCAGCCCCAGCATTTT
CDR3: CASSLGDLWGQPQHF
V: TRBV5-1
D: .
J: TRBJ1-5
size: once

DNA: TGTGCCAGTAGGCCGGGGCTCCGACGGGAGCTGTTTTTT
CDR3: CASRPGLRRELFF
V: TRBV19
D: .
J: TRBJ2-2
size: .

DNA: TGTGCCAGCAGCCCCCCGTTGGGTTGGGATACGCAGTATTTT
CDR3: CASSPPLGWDTQYF
V: TRBV7-2
D: .
J: TRBJ2-3
size: once

DNA: TGTGCCAGCAGTGATTACCGCGGTGGGGATGGCTACACCTTC
CDR3: CASSDYRGGDGYTF
V: TRBV2
D: .
J: TRBJ1-2
size: .

DNA: TGTGCCAGCAGCTCCACGACAGGGGATGAAAAACTGTTTTTT
CDR3: CASSSTTGDEKLFF
V: TRBV6-6
D: TRBD1
J: TRBJ1-4
size: few

DNA: TGCGCCAGCAGCCAAGACAACGGTTACACCGGGGAGCTGTTTTTT
CDR3: CASSQDNGYTGELFF
V: TRBV4-3
D: .
J: TRBJ2-2
size: few

DNA: TGTGCCAGCAGTGCCTTACAGGCCGGGGAGCTGTTTTTT
CDR3: CASSALQAGELFF
V: TRBV27
D: .
J: TRBJ2-2
size: few

DNA: TGTGCCAGCAGCTGGACACTTTCGAACACTGAAGCTTTCTTT
CDR3: CASSWTLSNTEAFF
V: TRBV5-4
D: .
J: TRBJ1-1
size: .

DNA: TGCGCCAGCAGCTTAGGGAATGGTCAGCCCCAGCATTTT
CDR3: CASSLGNGQPQHF
V: TRBV5-1
D: .
J: TRBJ1-5
size: .

DNA: TGTGCCATCGCCGGGGTAGATACGCAGTATTTT
CDR3: CAIAGVDTQYF
V: TRBV10-3
D: .
J: TRBJ2-3
size: .

DNA: TGCAGCGTCGCGGGACAGCGAGAGAACGAGCAGTACTTC
CDR3: CSVAGQRENEQYF
V: TRBV29-1
D: .
J: TRBJ2-7
size: once

DNA: TGTGCCAGCAGCTTCCCCGTGAGGGGCGCGATTGGCTACACCTTC
CDR3: CASSFPVRGAIGYTF
V: TRBV5-6
D: .
J: TRBJ1-2
size: .

DNA: TGTGCCAGCAGCCAAAGGACAGCGGGGGACTATGGCTACACCTTC
CDR3: CASSQRTAGDYGYTF
V: TRBV4-2
D: .
J: TRBJ1-2
size: .

DNA: TGTGCCAGCAGCTCAAATTTAGCCAATGAGCAGTTCTTC
CDR3: CASSSNLANEQFF
V: TRBV7-3
D: .
J: TRBJ2-1
size: .

DNA: TGTGCCATCAGGGACTTGGACAGGGGGGTGGATGAGCAGTTCTTC
CDR3: CAIRDLDRGVDEQFF
V: TRBV10-3
D: TRBD1
J: TRBJ2-1
size: .

DNA: TGTGCCAGCAGGGCCCTCAATCAGCCCCAGCATTTT
CDR3: CASRALNQPQHF
V: TRBV6-5
D: .
J: TRBJ1-5
size: .

DNA: TGTGCCAGCAGCCCCCGATCCCGGCTAGACGATGAGCAGTTCTTC
CDR3: CASSPRSRLDDEQFF
V: TRBV11-3
D: .
J: TRBJ2-1
size: .